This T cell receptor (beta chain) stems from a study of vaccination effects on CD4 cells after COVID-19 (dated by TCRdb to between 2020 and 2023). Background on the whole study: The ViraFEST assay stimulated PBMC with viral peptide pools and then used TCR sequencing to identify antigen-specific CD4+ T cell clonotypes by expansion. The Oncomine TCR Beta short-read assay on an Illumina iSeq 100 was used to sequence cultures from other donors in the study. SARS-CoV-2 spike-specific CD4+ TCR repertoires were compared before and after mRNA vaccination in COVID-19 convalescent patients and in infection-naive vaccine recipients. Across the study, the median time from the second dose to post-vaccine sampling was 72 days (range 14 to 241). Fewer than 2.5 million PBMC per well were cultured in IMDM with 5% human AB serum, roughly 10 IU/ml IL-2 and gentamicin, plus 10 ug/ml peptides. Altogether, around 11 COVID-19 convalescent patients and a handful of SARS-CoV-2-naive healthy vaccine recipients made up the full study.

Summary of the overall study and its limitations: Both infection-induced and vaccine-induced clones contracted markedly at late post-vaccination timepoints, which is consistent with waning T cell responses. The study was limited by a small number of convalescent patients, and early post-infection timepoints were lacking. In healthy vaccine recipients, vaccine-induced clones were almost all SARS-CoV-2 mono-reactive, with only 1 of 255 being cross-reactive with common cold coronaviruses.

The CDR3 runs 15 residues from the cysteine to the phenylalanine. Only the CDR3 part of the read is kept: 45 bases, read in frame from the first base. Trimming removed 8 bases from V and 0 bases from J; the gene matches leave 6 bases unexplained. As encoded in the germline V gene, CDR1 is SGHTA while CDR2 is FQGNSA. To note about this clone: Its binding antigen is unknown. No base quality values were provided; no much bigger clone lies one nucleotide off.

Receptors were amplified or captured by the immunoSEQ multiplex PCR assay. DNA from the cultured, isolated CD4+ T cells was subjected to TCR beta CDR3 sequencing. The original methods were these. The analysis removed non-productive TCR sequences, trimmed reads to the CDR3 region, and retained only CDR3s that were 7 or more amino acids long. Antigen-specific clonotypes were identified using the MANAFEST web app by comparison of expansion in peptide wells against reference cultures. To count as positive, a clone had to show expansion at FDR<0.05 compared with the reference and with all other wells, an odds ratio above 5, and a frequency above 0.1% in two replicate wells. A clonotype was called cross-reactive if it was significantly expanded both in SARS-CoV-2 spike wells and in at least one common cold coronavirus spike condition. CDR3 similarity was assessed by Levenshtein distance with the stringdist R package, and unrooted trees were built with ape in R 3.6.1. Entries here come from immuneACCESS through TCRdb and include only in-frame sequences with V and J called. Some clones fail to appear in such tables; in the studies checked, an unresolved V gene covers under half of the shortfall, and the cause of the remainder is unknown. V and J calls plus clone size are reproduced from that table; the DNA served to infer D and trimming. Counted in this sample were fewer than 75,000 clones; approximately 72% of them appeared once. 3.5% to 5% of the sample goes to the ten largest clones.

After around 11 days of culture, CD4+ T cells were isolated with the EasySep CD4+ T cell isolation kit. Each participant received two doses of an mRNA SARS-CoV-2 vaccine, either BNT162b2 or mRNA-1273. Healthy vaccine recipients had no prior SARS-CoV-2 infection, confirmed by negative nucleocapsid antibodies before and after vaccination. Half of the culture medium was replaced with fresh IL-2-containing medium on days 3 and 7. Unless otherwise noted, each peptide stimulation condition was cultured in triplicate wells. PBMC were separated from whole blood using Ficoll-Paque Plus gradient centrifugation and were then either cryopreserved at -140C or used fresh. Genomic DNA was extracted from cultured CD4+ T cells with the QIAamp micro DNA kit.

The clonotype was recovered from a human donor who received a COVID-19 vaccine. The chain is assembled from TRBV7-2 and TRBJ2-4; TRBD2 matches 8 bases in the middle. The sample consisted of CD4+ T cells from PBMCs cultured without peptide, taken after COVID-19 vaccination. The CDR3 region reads CASSTGGPAKNIQYF. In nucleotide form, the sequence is TGTGCCAGCTCTACGGGAGGGCCAGCCAAAAACATTCAGTACTTC. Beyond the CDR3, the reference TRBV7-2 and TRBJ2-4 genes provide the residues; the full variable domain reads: GAGVSQSPSNKVTEKGKDVELRCDPISGHTALYWYRQSLGQGLEFLIYFQGNSAPDKSGLPSDRFSAERTGGSVSTLTIQRTQQEDSAVYLCASSTGGPAKNIQYFGAGTRLSVL.